Each of the 28 T cell receptor beta chains below was sequenced from the same sample in a study of cytomegalovirus exposure and HLA in healthy donors (dated by TCRdb to about 2017). Library preparation employed the immunoSEQ multiplex PCR assay. For the multiplex PCR, a mixture combining 60 forward primers for TCR Vbeta segments and 13 reverse primers for TCR Jbeta segments was used. The immuneACCESS repertoire file appears here via TCRdb, limited to in-frame rearrangements. These files lack a portion of the clones; in checked studies, under half of the deficit traces to unresolved V genes, and the cause of the others is not known. This sample is represented by around 130,000 clones; over 80% of them were singletons. The ten largest account for over 1% of the sample. Sequencing used PBMCs. The source is a boy aged 5-17 years in good health and CMV-seronegative.

The chain is built from TRBV4-3 and TRBJ2-6; D is undetermined. With 3 bases removed from V and 0 bases from J, the gap between germline ends came to 12 bases. The CDR3 has 17 residues. Germline V CDR1 and CDR2: LGHNA, YSLEER. As DNA, the CDR3 is TGCGCCAGCAGCCAGGAACTACGAAGCTCTGGGGCCAACGTCCTGACTTTC. Translation gives CASSQELRSSGANVLTF.

This chain connects TRBV6-6 to TRBJ2-1; 9 nucleotides line up with TRBD2. Per germline, CDR1 MNHNY and CDR2 SVGAGI (reference sequence). CDR3 length: 16 amino acids. The V segment lost 1 base and the J segment 7 bases; nucleotides outside the gene matches: 8. The CDR3 coding sequence is TGTGCCAGCAGTTACTTTGGGGCGGGAGGGGGGAATGAGCAGTTCTTC. Residues: CASSYFGAGGGNEQFF.

The chain joins TRBV7-2 to TRBJ2-5, with 14 nucleotides matching TRBD2. The trim removed 6 bases at V and 2 bases at J, leaving 11 bases unmatched. Germline V gene sequence: CDR1 SGHTA, CDR2 FQGNSA. The CDR3 sequence is 18 residues long. The DNA of the CDR3 is TGTGCCAGCAGGCGTCCGGGACTAGCGGGAGAAAGACAAGAGACCCAGTACTTC. Translation gives CASRRPGLAGERQETQYF. The entire variable domain, with the rest obtained from reference TRBV7-2 and TRBJ2-5, is as follows: GAGVSQSPSNKVTEKGKDVELRCDPISGHTALYWYRQSLGQGLEFLIYFQGNSAPDKSGLPSDRFSAERTGGSVSTLTIQRTQQEDSAVYLCASRRPGLAGERQETQYFGPGTRLLVL.

The CDR3 region is CASSQDGGYGYTF. The CDR3 coding sequence is TGCGCCAGCAGCCAAGACGGCGGCTATGGCTACACCTTC. The chain has TRBV4-1 and TRBJ1-2; D remains unclear. Germline V gives CDR1 MGHRA, CDR2 YSYEKL. This CDR3 spans 13 amino acids. The germline V and J ends were trimmed by 0 bases and 4 bases, with 6 bases remaining between them.

The V gene is TRBV5-1, the J gene TRBJ2-3, with D unclear. The V gene's germline CDR1 is SGHRS and CDR2 YFSETQ. V was trimmed by 3 bases and J by 2 bases, leaving 19 bases between them. CDR3 size: 17 residues. The CDR3, as DNA: TGCGCCAGCAGCTCCCGCCGTGGTAGCTCGAACACAGATACGCAGTATTTT. Its translation is CASSSRRGSSNTDTQYF.

V usage is TRBV27 and J usage is TRBJ2-1; possibly TRBD2 for D (5 bases). V was trimmed by 6 bases and J by 0 bases, leaving 9 bases between them. Germline CDR1 and CDR2: MNHEY and SMNVEV (reference sequence). There are 14 residues in the CDR3. The DNA of the CDR3 is TGTGCCAGCAGGGAGCGGTTCTCCTACAATGAGCAGTTCTTC. Translation gives CASRERFSYNEQFF.

The chain uses TRBV18 and TRBJ1-2, with D unclear. This CDR3 is 13 amino acids long. Germline V gene lookup returns CDR1 KGHSH and CDR2 LQKENI. Trimming removed 3 bases from V and 8 bases from J, with 13 bases in between. DNA for the CDR3: TGTGCCAGCTCACCCTCGGGGATTGTAGGCTACACCTTC. This codes for CASSPSGIVGYTF.

The J gene is TRBJ1-2, the V gene TRBV2, with a weak D call TRBD1 (5 bases). Trimming took 7 bases from V and 8 from J, leaving 17 bases between them. From germline, CDR1 is SNHLY and CDR2 FYNNEI. The CDR3 runs to 13 residues. CDR3 region: CASTDNSHRGYTF. The CDR3 DNA reads TGTGCCAGCACGGACAACTCTCATAGGGGCTACACCTTC.

The V gene is TRBV7-9, the J gene TRBJ2-7, with D unclear. The CDR3 has 13 residues. The V gene's germline CDR1 is SEHNR and CDR2 FQNEAQ (reference sequence). Trimming removed 5 bases at V and 4 bases at J, with 12 bases between. CDR3 protein: CASSATPHYEQYF. The CDR3 bases are TGTGCCAGCAGCGCCACTCCCCATTACGAGCAGTACTTC.

This chain links TRBV6-1 with TRBJ1-1, with TRBD1 as a possible D gene (6 bases). CDR3 length: 14 amino acids. Germline-derived CDR1 and CDR2 are MNHNS and SASEGT. The V and J ends lost 8 bases and 5 bases respectively, with 18 bases between them. The CDR3 reads CASALSPGVTEAFF. In nucleotides, the CDR3 is TGTGCCAGCGCCCTGTCCCCAGGGGTAACTGAAGCTTTCTTT.

The CDR3 is CASSPTGGYNEQFF. The DNA of the CDR3 is TGTGCCAGTAGTCCGACAGGGGGGTACAATGAGCAGTTCTTC. The chain employs TRBV19 and TRBJ2-1; 9 bases agree with TRBD1. CDR3 length: 14 residues. The V gene's germline CDR1 is LNHDA and CDR2 SQIVND (reference sequence). Trimming cost V 5 bases and J 4 bases; bases outside gene matches: 3.

CDR3 DNA: TGTGCCAGCAGCCCCGGACTACCATGGTACTTC. Translating it yields CASSPGLPWYF. V and J are TRBV14 and TRBJ2-7, with a possible D match to TRBD2 (6 bases). V lost 4 bases to trimming and J lost 12 bases, with 13 bases between them. This CDR3 comprises 11 residues. Germline V gene lookup returns CDR1 SGHDN and CDR2 FVKESK.

The genes are TRBV27 and TRBJ1-2; D perhaps matches TRBD1 (6 bases). V lost 6 bases and J 2 bases, leaving 10 bases between the germline ends. The CDR3 is made up of 13 amino acids. Germline V gene sequence: CDR1 MNHEY, CDR2 SMNVEV (reference sequence). CDR3 protein: CASRSTGNYGYTF. Written as DNA, the CDR3 is TGTGCCAGCAGGTCTACAGGGAACTATGGCTACACCTTC.

This chain links TRBV5-4 with TRBJ1-2; 9 nucleotides align to TRBD1. Trimming at V came to 2 bases and at J to 5 bases, leaving 7 bases not matched to a gene. CDR1 is SGHNT and CDR2 is YYREEE in the germline V gene (reference sequence). This CDR3 is built from 15 residues. Written as DNA, the CDR3 is TGTGCCAGCAGCTTCACCGGGACAGGGCGTTATGGCTACACCTTC. Protein: CASSFTGTGRYGYTF.

This clone turned up a few times. This rearrangement joins TRBV7-8 to TRBJ2-5; TRBD2 matches 12 bases. With 5 bases clipped from V and 1 base from J, the junction kept 11 bases outside the gene matches. Germline values: CDR1 SGHVS, CDR2 FQNEAQ. This CDR3 comprises 18 residues. The CDR3 region is CASSPPTSGSWVQETQYF. The CDR3 nucleotides read TGTGCCAGCAGCCCCCCGACTAGCGGGAGTTGGGTCCAAGAGACCCAGTACTTC.

Notes on this clone: This same CDR3 is encoded by further DNA sequences in the sample. The chain joins TRBV6-1 to TRBJ1-1; D remains unclear. The CDR3 is 15 residues long. Germline lookup yields CDR1 MNHNS and CDR2 SASEGT. V was pared by 0 bases and J by 1 base, with 9 bases between. The DNA for the CDR3 is TGTGCCAGCAGTGAAGCATCAGCGGGGAACACTGAAGCTTTCTTT. This gives the protein CASSEASAGNTEAFF.

V gene TRBV4-2 combines with J gene TRBJ2-7; 7 positions match TRBD1. Germline V gene lookup returns CDR1 LGHNA and CDR2 YNFKEQ. Trimming cost V 1 base and J 0 bases; bases outside gene matches: 12. The CDR3 loop spans 18 amino acids. The CDR3: CASSQGGSGTAPSYEQYF. The CDR3 DNA reads TGTGCCAGCAGCCAAGGAGGTTCCGGGACAGCCCCCTCCTACGAGCAGTACTTC.

V is TRBV7-8 and J is TRBJ2-1; the match to TRBD2 covers 9 bases. The germline CDR1 and CDR2 sequences are SGHVS and FQNEAQ. The CDR3 covers 17 residues. The ends lost 0 bases at V and 7 bases at J; junction bases unmatched: 10. The CDR3 spells CASSLAMASGEPNEQFF. The CDR3 DNA sequence: TGTGCCAGCAGCTTAGCGATGGCTAGCGGGGAGCCTAATGAGCAGTTCTTC.

This clone was observed a few times. The chain couples TRBV6-1 to TRBJ1-3, with 9 nucleotides matching TRBD1. The CDR3 runs to 18 residues. With V trimmed by 4 bases and J by 0 bases, 10 bases remained unmatched. The germline V gene encodes CDR1 MNHNS and CDR2 SASEGT. CDR3 amino acids: CASSGQWTGEDSGNTIYF. In nucleotides, the CDR3 is TGTGCCAGCAGTGGCCAATGGACAGGGGAGGACTCTGGAAACACCATATATTTT.

The V call is TRBV30, the J call TRBJ2-1, with TRBD2 matching over 13 bases. With V trimmed by 4 bases and J by 8 bases, 5 bases remained unmatched. The CDR3 totals 14 residues. Germline CDR1 GTSNPN, CDR2 SVGIG (reference sequence). Here the CDR3 DNA reads TGTGCCTGGAAATGGACTAGCGGGAGAGATGAGCAGTTCTTC. Translated, it gives CAWKWTSGRDEQFF.

The genes are TRBV27 and TRBJ1-1, with D perhaps TRBD1 (5 bases). V dropped 1 base and J dropped 5 bases, with 11 bases sitting between them. CDR3 length: 14 residues. CDR1 is MNHEY and CDR2 is SMNVEV in the germline V gene (reference sequence). DNA for the CDR3: TGTGCCAGCAGTTTATACGGCCGGGGGACTGAAGCTTTCTTT. Amino acid sequence: CASSLYGRGTEAFF.

The rearrangement links TRBV6-5 to TRBJ1-2, with D hard to call. The CDR3 consists of 14 residues. Trimming removed 2 bases at V and 3 bases at J, with 10 bases between. Germline values: CDR1 MNHEY, CDR2 SVGAGI. The CDR3 DNA sequence: TGTGCCAGCAGTTACAGGGCGGGAGACTATGGCTACACCTTC. Protein: CASSYRAGDYGYTF.

This clone was seen more than once but under ten times. V is TRBV7-7 and J is TRBJ2-7; D unclear. Trimming took off 3 bases at V and 2 bases at J, with 8 bases between the two ends. The CDR3 totals 13 residues. In germline, CDR1 is SSHAT, CDR2 FNYEAQ (reference sequence). This chain's CDR3 is CASSLGYAYEQYF. The CDR3 bases are TGTGCCAGCAGCTTGGGCTACGCCTACGAGCAGTACTTC. The whole variable domain, remainder taken from reference TRBV7-7 and TRBJ2-7, is GAGVSQSPRYKVTKRGQDVTLRCDPISSHATLYWYQQALGQGPEFLTYFNYEAQPDKSGLPSDRFSAERPEGSISTLTIQRTEQRDSAMYRCASSLGYAYEQYFGPGTRLTVT.

This sequence joins TRBV7-2 and TRBJ2-7; TRBD2 matches 12 bases. The trim removed 4 bases at V and 2 bases at J, leaving 6 bases unmatched. The germline V gene has CDR1 SGHTA and CDR2 FQGNSA. This CDR3 region has 16 residues. CDR3 amino acids: CASSSTSGSLTYEQYF. CDR3 nucleotides: TGTGCCAGCAGCTCGACTAGCGGGAGCCTTACCTACGAGCAGTACTTC.

The chain links TRBV29-1 to TRBJ1-2; 7 bases fit TRBD1. Trimming at V came to 3 bases and at J to 12 bases, leaving 7 bases not matched to a gene. Germline lookup yields CDR1 SQVTM and CDR2 ANQGSEA. CDR3 length: 11 residues. Here the CDR3 reads CSVEEGATDTF. CDR3 bases: TGCAGCGTTGAGGAGGGGGCGACGGACACCTTC. Based on the CDR3 plus reference TRBV29-1 and TRBJ1-2, the full variable domain is SAVISQKPSRDICQRGTSLTIQCQVDSQVTMMFWYRQQPGQSLTLIATANQGSEATYESGFVIDKFPISRPNLTFSTLTVSNMSPEDSSIYLCSVEEGATDTFGSGTRLTVV.

The chain uses TRBV19 and TRBJ2-2; maybe TRBD1 (5 bases). The CDR3 runs to 16 residues. Per germline, CDR1 LNHDA and CDR2 SQIVND (reference sequence). V lost 4 bases to trimming and J lost 2 bases, with 14 bases between them. The chain's CDR3 is CASSTRQISNTGELFF. The DNA of the CDR3 is TGTGCCAGTAGTACCCGACAGATATCAAACACCGGGGAGCTGTTTTTT.

The chain joins TRBV2 to TRBJ2-6; tentatively, D is TRBD2 (6 bases). The CDR3 runs to 15 residues. Germline assignment: CDR1 SNHLY and CDR2 FYNNEI. V was shortened by 2 bases and J by 2 bases, with 7 bases between the two germline ends. CDR3 coding DNA: TGTGCCAGCAGTGAATCGGGGGCTGGGGCCAACGTCCTGACTTTC. Amino acid sequence: CASSESGAGANVLTF.

The rearrangement links TRBV5-4 to TRBJ2-5; D may be TRBD2 (5 bases). Germline V gene sequence: CDR1 SGHNT, CDR2 YYREEE (reference sequence). Trimming took 0 bases from V and 0 from J, leaving 6 bases between them. This CDR3 region has 14 residues. The CDR3 nucleotides read TGTGCCAGCAGCTTGGCGGGGTACCAAGAGACCCAGTACTTC. It specifies CASSLAGYQETQYF.